This T cell receptor beta chain was sequenced during a study of blood T cell repertoires in COVID-19. Turning to the study itself: The origin of the acute and convalescent COVID-19 samples was the United States, Italy and Spain.

The method was immunoSEQ multiplex PCR; TCRdb's version includes in-frame clones alone and lacks a portion of them. The table has approximately 250,000 clones, about 80% seen once. The CDR3 covers 14 residues. Looked up from germline, CDR1 is LGHDT and CDR2 is YNNKEL (reference sequence). J gave up 8 bases and V 0 bases, and 3 bases lay outside the gene matches. Sequencing was performed on peripheral blood. V is TRBV3-1 (or the pseudogene TRBV3-2) and J is TRBJ2-1, with 8 bases that match TRBD2. The origin of this receptor is a woman aged 45-60 years with acute or convalescent COVID-19. For the CDR3, the DNA is TGTGCCAGCAGCCAAGAGCGGGGGGCACATGAGCAGTTCTTC. Protein product: CASSQERGAHEQFF.